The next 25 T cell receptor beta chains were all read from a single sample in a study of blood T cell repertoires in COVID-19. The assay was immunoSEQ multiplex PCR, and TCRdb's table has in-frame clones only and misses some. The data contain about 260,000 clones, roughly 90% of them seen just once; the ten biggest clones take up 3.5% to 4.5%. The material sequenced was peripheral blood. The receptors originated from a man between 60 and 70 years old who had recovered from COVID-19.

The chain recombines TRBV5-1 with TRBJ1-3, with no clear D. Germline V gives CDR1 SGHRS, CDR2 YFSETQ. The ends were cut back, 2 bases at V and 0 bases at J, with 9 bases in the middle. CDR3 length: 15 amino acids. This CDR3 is CASSFFGVSGNTIYF. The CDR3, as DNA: TGCGCCAGCAGCTTTTTCGGGGTCTCTGGAAACACCATATATTTT.

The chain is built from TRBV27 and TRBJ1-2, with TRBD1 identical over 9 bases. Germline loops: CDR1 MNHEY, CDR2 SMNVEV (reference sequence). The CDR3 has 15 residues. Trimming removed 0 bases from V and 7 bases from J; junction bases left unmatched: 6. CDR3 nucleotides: TGTGCCAGCAGTTTATCGATTGGGACAGGGATTGGCTACACCTTC. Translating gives CASSLSIGTGIGYTF.

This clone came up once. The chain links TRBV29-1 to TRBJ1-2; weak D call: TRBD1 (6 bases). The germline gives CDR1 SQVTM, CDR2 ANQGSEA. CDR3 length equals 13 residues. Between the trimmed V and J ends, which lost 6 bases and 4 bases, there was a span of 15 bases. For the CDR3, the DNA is TGCAGCGTCGAGGGGGAATGGGGCTATGGCTACACCTTC. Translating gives CSVEGEWGYGYTF.

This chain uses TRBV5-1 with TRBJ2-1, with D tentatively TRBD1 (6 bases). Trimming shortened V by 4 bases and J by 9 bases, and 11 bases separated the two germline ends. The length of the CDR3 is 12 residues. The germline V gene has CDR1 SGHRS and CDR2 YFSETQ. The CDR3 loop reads CASSNRVGEQFF. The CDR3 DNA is TGCGCCAGCAGCAACAGGGTGGGTGAGCAGTTCTTC.

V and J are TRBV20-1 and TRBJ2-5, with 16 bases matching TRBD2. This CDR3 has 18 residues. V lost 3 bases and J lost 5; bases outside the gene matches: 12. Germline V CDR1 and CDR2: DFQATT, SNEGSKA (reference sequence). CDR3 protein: CSASPGLAGGRLGETQYF. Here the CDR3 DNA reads TGCAGTGCTAGTCCGGGACTAGCGGGGGGGCGTCTTGGGGAGACCCAGTACTTC.

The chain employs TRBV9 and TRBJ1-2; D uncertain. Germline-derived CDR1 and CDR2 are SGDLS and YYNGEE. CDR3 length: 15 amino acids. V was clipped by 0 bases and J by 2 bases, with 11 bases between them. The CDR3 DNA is TGTGCCAGCAGCGTAGATGCCAGCGAAAACTATGGCTACACCTTC. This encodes CASSVDASENYGYTF.

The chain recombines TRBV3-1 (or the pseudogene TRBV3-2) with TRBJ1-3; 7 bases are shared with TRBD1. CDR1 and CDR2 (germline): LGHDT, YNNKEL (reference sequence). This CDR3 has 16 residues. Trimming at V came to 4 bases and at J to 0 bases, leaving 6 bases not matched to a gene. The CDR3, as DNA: TGTGCCAGCAGCCGCACAGGGGCCGTCTCTGGAAACACCATATATTTT. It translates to CASSRTGAVSGNTIYF.

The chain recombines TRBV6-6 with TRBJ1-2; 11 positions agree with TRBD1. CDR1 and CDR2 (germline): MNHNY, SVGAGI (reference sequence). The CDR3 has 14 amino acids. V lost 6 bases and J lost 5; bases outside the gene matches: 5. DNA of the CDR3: TGTGCCAGCAGCGTAGGACAGGGGGCTTATGGCTACACCTTC. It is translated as CASSVGQGAYGYTF.

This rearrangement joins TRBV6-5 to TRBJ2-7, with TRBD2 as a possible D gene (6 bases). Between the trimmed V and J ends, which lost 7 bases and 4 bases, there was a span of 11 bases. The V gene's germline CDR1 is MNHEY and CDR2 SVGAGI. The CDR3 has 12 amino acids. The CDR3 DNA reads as TGTGCCAGCACCATGGGAGGATACGAGCAGTACTTC. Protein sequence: CASTMGGYEQYF.

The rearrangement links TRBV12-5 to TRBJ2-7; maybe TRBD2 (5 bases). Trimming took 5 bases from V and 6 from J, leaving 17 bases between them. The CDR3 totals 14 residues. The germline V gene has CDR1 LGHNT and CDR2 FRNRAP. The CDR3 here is CASGTSNRDVEQYF. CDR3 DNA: TGTGCTAGTGGTACGTCCAACCGGGATGTCGAGCAGTACTTC.

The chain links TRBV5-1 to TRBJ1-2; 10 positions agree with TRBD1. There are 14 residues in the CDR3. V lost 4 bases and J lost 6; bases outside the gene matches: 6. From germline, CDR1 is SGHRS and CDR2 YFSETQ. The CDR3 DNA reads TGCGCCAGCAGCAATGACAGGGGGCTCAATGGCTACACCTTC. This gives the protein CASSNDRGLNGYTF.

The CDR3 DNA sequence: TGTGCCAGCAGCGGGAACAGGGGGCAAGGCAGTGGCTACACCTTC. It is translated as CASSGNRGQGSGYTF. This sequence joins TRBV9 and TRBJ1-2; 9 bases align to TRBD1. This CDR3 has 15 residues. Unmatched junction bases numbered 10, after V lost 3 bases and J lost 7 bases. Germline values: CDR1 SGDLS, CDR2 YYNGEE.

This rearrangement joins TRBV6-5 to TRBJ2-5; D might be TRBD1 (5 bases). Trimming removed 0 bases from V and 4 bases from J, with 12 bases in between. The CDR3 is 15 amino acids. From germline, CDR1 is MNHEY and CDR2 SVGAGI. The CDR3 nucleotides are TGTGCCAGCAGTTACTCGCCACAGGCCCTAGAGACCCAGTACTTC. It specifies CASSYSPQALETQYF.

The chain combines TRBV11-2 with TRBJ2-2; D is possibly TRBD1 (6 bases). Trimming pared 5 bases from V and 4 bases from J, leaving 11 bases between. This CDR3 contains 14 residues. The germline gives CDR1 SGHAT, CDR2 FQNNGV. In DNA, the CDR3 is TGTGCCAGCAGCCAGGGGCCGGGCACCGGGGAGCTGTTTTTT. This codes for CASSQGPGTGELFF. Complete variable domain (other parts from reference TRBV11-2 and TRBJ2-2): EAGVAQSPRYKIIEKRQSVAFWCNPISGHATLYWYQQILGQGPKLLIQFQNNGVVDDSQLPKDRFSAERLKGVDSTLKIQPAKLEDSAVYLCASSQGPGTGELFFGEGSRLTVL.

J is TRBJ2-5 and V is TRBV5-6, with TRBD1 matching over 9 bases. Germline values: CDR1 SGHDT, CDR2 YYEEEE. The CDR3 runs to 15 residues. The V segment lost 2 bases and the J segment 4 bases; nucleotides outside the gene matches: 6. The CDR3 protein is CASSFGQGILETQYF. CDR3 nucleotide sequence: TGTGCCAGCAGCTTCGGACAGGGGATTTTAGAGACCCAGTACTTC.

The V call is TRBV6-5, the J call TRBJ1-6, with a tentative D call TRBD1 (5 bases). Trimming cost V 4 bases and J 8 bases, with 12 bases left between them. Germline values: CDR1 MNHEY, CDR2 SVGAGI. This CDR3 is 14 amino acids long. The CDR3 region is CASSWEGSYSPLHF. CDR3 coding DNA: TGTGCCAGCAGTTGGGAGGGGAGTTATTCACCCCTCCACTTT.

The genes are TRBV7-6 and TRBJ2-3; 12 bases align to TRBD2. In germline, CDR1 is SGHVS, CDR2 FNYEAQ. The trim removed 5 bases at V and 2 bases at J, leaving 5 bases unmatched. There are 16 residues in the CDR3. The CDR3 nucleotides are TGTGCCAGCAGCATCCTAGCGGGGGGGTCCACAGATACGCAGTATTTT. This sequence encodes CASSILAGGSTDTQYF.

The CDR3 sequence is CASSPQMTYEQYF. The CDR3, as DNA: TGTGCCAGCTCACCCCAGATGACCTACGAGCAGTACTTC. This chain connects TRBV18 to TRBJ2-7; no firm D call. Trimming took 3 bases from V and 2 from J, leaving 8 bases between them. Germline loops: CDR1 KGHSH, CDR2 LQKENI. The CDR3 is 13 residues long.

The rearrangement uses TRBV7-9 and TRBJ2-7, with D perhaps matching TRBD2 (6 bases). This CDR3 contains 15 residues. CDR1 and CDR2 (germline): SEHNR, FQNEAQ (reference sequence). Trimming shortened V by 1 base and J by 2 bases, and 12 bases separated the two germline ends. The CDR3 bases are TGTGCCAGCAGCTTAGTGGAGGGCACTACCTACGAGCAGTACTTC. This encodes CASSLVEGTTYEQYF.

The DNA for the CDR3 is TGTGCCAGCAGCCTTAGAGGAGGGCAAGACAATGAGCAGTTCTTC. It encodes CASSLRGGQDNEQFF. The chain couples TRBV9 to TRBJ2-1; possibly TRBD2 for D (6 bases). Germline V gene sequence: CDR1 SGDLS, CDR2 YYNGEE. The CDR3 covers 15 residues. V lost 4 bases and J lost 5, with 16 bases in between.

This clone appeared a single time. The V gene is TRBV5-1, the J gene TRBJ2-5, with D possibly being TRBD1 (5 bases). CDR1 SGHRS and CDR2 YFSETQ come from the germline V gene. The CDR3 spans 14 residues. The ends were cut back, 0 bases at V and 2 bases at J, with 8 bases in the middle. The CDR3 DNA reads TGCGCCAGCAGCTTGGGACAGCAACAAGAGACCCAGTACTTC. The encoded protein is CASSLGQQQETQYF.

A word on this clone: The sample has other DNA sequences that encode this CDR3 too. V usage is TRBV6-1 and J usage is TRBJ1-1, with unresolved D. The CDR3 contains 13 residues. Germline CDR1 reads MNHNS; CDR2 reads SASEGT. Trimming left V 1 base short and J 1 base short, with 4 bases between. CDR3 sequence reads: CASSEVRNTEAFF. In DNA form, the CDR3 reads TGTGCCAGCAGTGAAGTTAGGAACACTGAAGCTTTCTTT.

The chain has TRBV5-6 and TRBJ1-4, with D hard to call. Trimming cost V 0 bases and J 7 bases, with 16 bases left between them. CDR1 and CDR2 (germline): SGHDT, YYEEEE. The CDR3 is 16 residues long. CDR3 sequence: CASSLVAGGEGEKLFF. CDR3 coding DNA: TGTGCCAGCAGCTTGGTGGCAGGTGGGGAGGGTGAAAAACTGTTTTTT.

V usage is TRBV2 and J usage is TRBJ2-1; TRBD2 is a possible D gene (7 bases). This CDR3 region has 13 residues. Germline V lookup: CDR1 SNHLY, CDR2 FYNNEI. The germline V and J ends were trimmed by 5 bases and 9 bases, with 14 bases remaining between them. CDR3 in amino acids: CASSSGGGGEQFF. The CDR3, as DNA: TGTGCCAGCAGTAGTGGGGGGGGCGGTGAGCAGTTCTTC.

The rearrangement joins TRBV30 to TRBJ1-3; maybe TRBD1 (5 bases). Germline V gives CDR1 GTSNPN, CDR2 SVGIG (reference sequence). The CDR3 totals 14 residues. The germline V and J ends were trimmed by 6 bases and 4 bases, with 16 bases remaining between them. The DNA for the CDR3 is TGTGCCTGCTGGGACTACCCTAGGGGAAACACCATATATTTT. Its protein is CACWDYPRGNTIYF.